Below, 24 T cell receptor beta chains from the same sample are listed, as sequenced in a study of CD8 T cells in ankylosing spondylitis. The study's findings and limits: A TCR beta motif of roughly 8 highly homologous variants appeared characteristic of ankylosing spondylitis blood.

The antigens for these receptors are not known. A single record per CDR3 protein comes from TCRdb applying MiXCR to the 5' RACE reads. The table includes a few hundred thousand distinct CDR3 sequences, roughly 15% detected once. Sequenced input: blood, either unsorted or a sorted T cell fraction (not recorded which). These receptors came from a male donor with ankylosing spondylitis.

The chain joins TRBV20-1 to TRBJ1-4; no reliable D call. The CDR3 has 13 amino acids. Germline CDR1 and CDR2: DFQATT and SNEGSKA (reference sequence). The V end lost 5 bases, the J end lost 0 bases, and 7 bases lay between the germline ends. Here the CDR3 DNA reads TGCAGTGCTTTGCAGACAACTAATGAAAAACTGTTTTTT. Residues: CSALQTTNEKLFF.

V and J are TRBV28 and TRBJ1-1; D call uncertain. Trimming took off 3 bases at V and 7 bases at J, with 9 bases between the two ends. Germline assignment: CDR1 MDHEN and CDR2 SYDVKM. The CDR3 runs to 12 residues. CDR3 DNA: TGTGCCAGCAGTTTGAGGCCATTTGAAGCTTTCTTT. Translation: CASSLRPFEAFF.

This clonotype was recorded a few times. The genes are TRBV6-1 and TRBJ1-5; TRBD1 matches 7 bases. The trim removed 6 bases at V and 0 bases at J, leaving 5 bases unmatched. Germline V lookup: CDR1 MNHNS, CDR2 SASEGT. CDR3 length: 15 residues. This chain's CDR3 is CASRLDRDSNQPQHF. The CDR3 bases are TGTGCCAGCAGGCTCGACAGGGATAGCAATCAGCCCCAGCATTTT.

V is TRBV7-2 and J is TRBJ2-7; D might be TRBD2 (5 bases). The germline V gene encodes CDR1 SGHTA and CDR2 FQGNSA. V shed 5 bases and J shed 0 bases, with 14 bases lying between them. The CDR3 extends over 15 amino acids. The CDR3 sequence is CASSTQDSYSYEQYF. The DNA of the CDR3 is TGTGCCAGCAGCACCCAGGACTCATACTCCTACGAGCAGTACTTC. Combining the CDR3 with reference TRBV7-2 and TRBJ2-7 gives the whole variable domain GAGVSQSPSNKVTEKGKDVELRCDPISGHTALYWYRQSLGQGLEFLIYFQGNSAPDKSGLPSDRFSAERTGGSVSTLTIQRTQQEDSAVYLCASSTQDSYSYEQYFGPGTRLTVT.

This clonotype occurred many times. The chain couples TRBV6-2 or TRBV6-3 to TRBJ2-7; D may be TRBD2 (6 bases). The CDR3 runs 14 residues. Trimming took 6 bases from V and 2 from J, leaving 14 bases between them. CDR1 and CDR2 from the germline V gene are MNHEY and SVGEGT. As DNA, the CDR3 is TGTGCCAGCAGACTCGTCGGGACTCCCTACGAGCAGTACTTC. Encoded protein: CASRLVGTPYEQYF.

The chain links TRBV11-3 to TRBJ2-3; 13 bases align to TRBD2. This CDR3 contains 16 residues. From germline, CDR1 is SGHNT and CDR2 YENEEA. Trimming removed 4 bases from V and 5 bases from J; junction bases left unmatched: 6. CDR3 residues: CASSYRGTSGKDTQYF. As DNA, the CDR3 is TGTGCCAGCAGCTACCGCGGGACTAGCGGGAAAGATACGCAGTATTTT.

V and J are TRBV18 and TRBJ1-2; D perhaps matches TRBD1 (5 bases). V lost 3 bases and J lost 4, with 15 bases in between. Germline CDR1 and CDR2: KGHSH and LQKENI. The CDR3 runs to 15 residues. CDR3 nucleotide sequence: TGTGCCAGCTCACCGAAGTCCCAGGGTAGCTATGGCTACACCTTC. This translates into CASSPKSQGSYGYTF.

The chain uses TRBV7-3 and TRBJ1-1; maybe TRBD1 (5 bases). This CDR3 is 15 amino acids long. V shed 2 bases and J shed 3 bases, with 13 bases lying between them. Germline V lookup: CDR1 SGHTA, CDR2 FQGTGA. This CDR3 is CASSLGGARDTEAFF. The CDR3 bases are TGTGCCAGCAGCTTAGGTGGGGCTCGGGACACTGAAGCTTTCTTT.

The gene calls are TRBV28 and TRBJ2-6; D ambiguous. The CDR3 length is 16 residues. The germline gives CDR1 MDHEN, CDR2 SYDVKM. V was pared by 1 base and J by 0 bases, with 7 bases between. DNA for the CDR3: TGTGCCAGCAGTTTATCCACCATCTCTGGGGCCAACGTCCTGACTTTC. Its translation: CASSLSTISGANVLTF. Combining the CDR3 with reference TRBV28 and TRBJ2-6 gives the whole variable domain DVKVTQSSRYLVKRTGEKVFLECVQDMDHENMFWYRQDPGLGLRLIYFSYDVKMKEKGDIPEGYSVSREKKERFSLILESASTNQTSMYLCASSLSTISGANVLTFGAGSRLTVL.

This clonotype was seen more than once but under ten times. The chain carries TRBV20-1 and TRBJ2-1, with 8 nucleotides matching TRBD2. Trimming cost V 3 bases and J 13 bases; bases outside gene matches: 11. This CDR3 has 13 residues. Germline values: CDR1 DFQATT, CDR2 SNEGSKA (reference sequence). The CDR3 spells CSARDRLLADQFF. The CDR3 region has the DNA TGCAGTGCTAGGGACAGACTACTAGCGGATCAGTTCTTC.

The CDR3 loop reads CSARGKSPNTGELFF. CDR3 nucleotides: TGCAGTGCTAGAGGGAAGTCCCCGAACACCGGGGAGCTGTTTTTT. The V and J genes are TRBV20-1 and TRBJ2-2; D is undetermined. This CDR3 comprises 15 residues. Germline CDR1 is DFQATT and CDR2 is SNEGSKA (reference sequence). V gave up 1 base and J gave up 0 bases, with 9 bases separating them.

The gene calls are TRBV5-1 and TRBJ1-6, with D perhaps matching TRBD1 (5 bases). V lost 6 bases and J 7 bases, leaving 20 bases between the germline ends. This CDR3 comprises 16 residues. Germline loops: CDR1 SGHRS, CDR2 YFSETQ. The chain's CDR3 is CASTYGPGGGNSPLHF. CDR3 sequence (DNA): TGCGCCAGCACCTACGGTCCGGGGGGTGGAAATTCACCCCTCCACTTT.

The chain recombines TRBV5-1 with TRBJ2-7, with TRBD1 matching over 7 bases. The V and J ends lost 4 bases and 5 bases, in that order; junction bases with no gene match: 15. From germline, CDR1 is SGHRS and CDR2 YFSETQ. This CDR3 is built from 16 residues. The CDR3 DNA reads as TGCGCCAGCAGCGCCCGACAGGGTTTGATTGACGACGAGCAGTACTTC. This translates into CASSARQGLIDDEQYF.

This clonotype was seen more than once but under ten times. J is TRBJ2-5 and V is TRBV20-1; the D call may be TRBD1 or TRBD2 (5 bases each). The CDR3 is made up of 14 amino acids. Trimming cost V 4 bases and J 5 bases, with 17 bases left between them. CDR1 and CDR2 from the germline V gene are DFQATT and SNEGSKA (reference sequence). The CDR3 bases are TGCAGTGCTACAGCCGGGACCTCGGGGGAGACCCAGTACTTC. Translation: CSATAGTSGETQYF.

The chain joins TRBV2 to TRBJ2-5, with D possibly matching TRBD1 (5 bases). Germline V gene data show CDR1 as SNHLY and CDR2 as FYNNEI. The CDR3 is 13 amino acids. With 8 bases removed from V and 7 bases from J, the gap between germline ends came to 17 bases. CDR3 coding DNA: TGTGCCAGCGGCGGCAGCCCTAGGGGGACCCAGTACTTC. Translation: CASGGSPRGTQYF.

V gene TRBV12-3 or TRBV12-4 combines with J gene TRBJ2-2; TRBD1 is a possible D gene (6 bases). The CDR3 spans 15 residues. The V and J ends lost 2 bases and 5 bases respectively, with 12 bases between them. The CDR3 region is CASSLQGRRTGELFF. For the CDR3, the DNA is TGTGCCAGCAGTTTACAGGGGCGCCGGACCGGGGAGCTGTTTTTT.

This clonotype has just a few counts. V gene TRBV12-3 or TRBV12-4 combines with J gene TRBJ2-5, with 7 positions matching TRBD2. There are 13 residues in the CDR3. J was trimmed by 7 bases and V by 8 bases; bases with no gene match: 10. The CDR3 reads CASLLGGIGTQYF. The DNA of the CDR3 is TGTGCCAGCCTCCTCGGGGGGATCGGGACCCAGTACTTC.

This clonotype has a handful of counts. The genes are TRBV28 and TRBJ2-7, with 9 bases fitting TRBD1. There are 17 residues in the CDR3. With V trimmed by 6 bases and J by 0 bases, 12 bases remained unmatched. Germline assignment: CDR1 MDHEN and CDR2 SYDVKM. The CDR3 protein is CASSLTPGQGFSYEQYF. CDR3 in DNA: TGTGCCAGCAGCCTGACTCCGGGACAGGGCTTCTCCTACGAGCAGTACTTC.

This clonotype was recorded at least ten times. J is TRBJ2-1 and V is TRBV20-1; 8 bases are a match to TRBD2. The germline V gene has CDR1 DFQATT and CDR2 SNEGSKA (reference sequence). The J segment lost 7 bases and the V segment lost 1 base, leaving 9 bases of the junction unmatched. CDR3 length equals 15 residues. The CDR3 coding sequence is TGCAGTGCTAGAGTAGCGGGACCCGGGTCGAATGAGCAGTTCTTC. This sequence encodes CSARVAGPGSNEQFF.

The chain has TRBV20-1 and TRBJ2-7, with D perhaps being TRBD1 or TRBD2 (5 bases each). Trimming pared 6 bases from V and 2 bases from J, leaving 23 bases between. The CDR3 has 16 amino acids. CDR1 and CDR2 from the germline V gene are DFQATT and SNEGSKA (reference sequence). The CDR3 region is CSASKGQGGDPYEQYF. CDR3 bases: TGCAGTGCCTCCAAGGGGCAAGGAGGCGACCCCTACGAGCAGTACTTC.

This clonotype was observed a handful of times. The chain couples TRBV25-1 to TRBJ1-1; 7 positions agree with TRBD1. Trimming cost V 6 bases and J 7 bases; bases outside gene matches: 8. The CDR3 consists of 13 residues. CDR1 and CDR2 (germline): MGHDK, SYGVNS. The CDR3 DNA sequence: TGTGCCAGCAGATCAATCAACAGGGGTGAAGCTTTCTTT. Protein product: CASRSINRGEAFF. Based on the CDR3 plus reference TRBV25-1 and TRBJ1-1, the full variable domain is EADIYQTPRYLVIGTGKKITLECSQTMGHDKMYWYQQDPGMELHLIHYSYGVNSTEKGDLSSESTVSRIRTEHFPLTLESARPSHTSQYLCASRSINRGEAFFGQGTRLTVV.

The chain combines TRBV7-2 with TRBJ2-5; D possibly matches TRBD1 or TRBD2 (5 bases each). This CDR3 contains 16 residues. Germline V gene lookup returns CDR1 SGHTA and CDR2 FQGNSA. V was shortened by 5 bases and J by 4 bases, with 20 bases between the two germline ends. DNA for the CDR3: TGTGCCAGCAGCACTAGAGCCCACGGGACCGGAGAGACCCAGTACTTC. It specifies CASSTRAHGTGETQYF.

The rearrangement uses TRBV20-1 and TRBJ1-5; D possibly corresponds to TRBD1 (5 bases). The ends were cut back, 4 bases at V and 7 bases at J, with 11 bases in the middle. CDR1 DFQATT and CDR2 SNEGSKA come from the germline V gene (reference sequence). The CDR3 length is 12 residues. The CDR3 DNA follows: TGCAGTGCTATGCGGGGGGGACAGCCCCAGCATTTT. It yields the protein CSAMRGGQPQHF.

This clonotype has only a few counts. The chain couples TRBV6-5 to TRBJ2-3; 8 bases align to TRBD1. J was trimmed by 1 base and V by 4 bases; bases with no gene match: 7. This CDR3 region has 16 residues. Germline CDR1 and CDR2: MNHEY and SVGAGI. For the CDR3, the DNA is TGTGCCAGCAGTTTCGACCCGGGACAGGGCACAGATACGCAGTATTTT. Protein: CASSFDPGQGTDTQYF.